This passage covers 14 T cell receptor beta chains from one sample sequenced in a study of chemoradiotherapy in HPV16-positive cancers. Method: immunoSEQ multiplex PCR; TCRdb's copy keeps in-frame clones and lacks some. The table shows approximately 27,000 clones, with 75% to 90% occurring only once. Sequences were derived from blood, sampled from a patient who underwent chemoradiotherapy. The receptors shown here come from a human donor with HPV-associated anogenital cancer.

This sequence joins TRBV29-1 and TRBJ1-2, with TRBD1 identical over 7 bases. J lost 8 bases, V lost 7 bases, and 7 bases had no gene match. The length of the CDR3 is 11 residues. Germline CDR1 is SQVTM and CDR2 is ANQGSEA. The DNA of the CDR3 is TGCAGCGGACAGGGTCGTACAGGCTACACCTTC. Its translation: CSGQGRTGYTF.

This sequence joins TRBV7-6 and TRBJ2-3, with a tentative D call TRBD1 (5 bases). Germline CDR1 reads SGHVS; CDR2 reads FNYEAQ. The CDR3 is 16 amino acids. The V end was cut by 4 bases, the J end by 2 bases, with 16 bases between. CDR3 in DNA: TGTGCCAGCAGCTCCCAGGGCGTAGGGTACACAGATACGCAGTATTTT. Its translation is CASSSQGVGYTDTQYF.

The chain carries TRBV5-1 and TRBJ2-2, with 10 bases aligning to TRBD2. J gave up 2 bases and V 3 bases, and 4 bases lay outside the gene matches. The CDR3 sequence is 16 residues long. CDR1 SGHRS and CDR2 YFSETQ come from the germline V gene. CDR3 loop: CASSYSSGGNTGELFF. CDR3 nucleotides: TGCGCCAGCAGCTACTCTAGCGGGGGCAACACCGGGGAGCTGTTTTTT.

V and J are TRBV11-2 and TRBJ1-4; perhaps TRBD1 as D (5 bases). The CDR3 consists of 15 residues. Trimming took off 5 bases at V and 5 bases at J, with 15 bases between the two ends. Germline lookup yields CDR1 SGHAT and CDR2 FQNNGV. Here the CDR3 DNA reads TGTGCCAGCAGCCCAGGACCTCGGGGGAATGAAAAACTGTTTTTT. Translating it yields CASSPGPRGNEKLFF.

CDR3 protein: CASSLEGGSAEAFF. The CDR3 bases are TGCGCCAGCAGCTTGGAGGGGGGCTCTGCTGAAGCTTTCTTT. The chain joins TRBV5-1 to TRBJ1-1, with TRBD1 as a possible D gene (6 bases). Per the germline V gene, CDR1 is SGHRS and CDR2 is YFSETQ. The CDR3 contains 14 residues. The V end lost 0 bases, the J end lost 6 bases, and 12 bases lay between the germline ends.

The chain employs TRBV27 and TRBJ1-1; 8 bases fit TRBD1. Germline lookup yields CDR1 MNHEY and CDR2 SMNVEV (reference sequence). CDR3 size: 16 residues. V lost 6 bases, J lost 1 base, and 10 bases stayed unmatched. CDR3: CASRGHGTGENTEAFF. CDR3 bases: TGTGCCAGCAGGGGACATGGGACAGGAGAGAACACTGAAGCTTTCTTT.

J is TRBJ2-3 and V is TRBV5-4; D possibly corresponds to TRBD2 (5 bases). Per germline, CDR1 SGHNT and CDR2 YYREEE (reference sequence). The CDR3 is 17 residues long. V lost 0 bases to trimming and J lost 0 bases, with 14 bases between them. The CDR3 spells CASSLEVGLASTDTQYF. Here the CDR3 DNA reads TGTGCCAGCAGCTTGGAGGTCGGGCTAGCTAGCACAGATACGCAGTATTTT. Based on the CDR3 plus reference TRBV5-4 and TRBJ2-3, the full variable domain is ETGVTQSPTHLIKTRGQQVTLRCSSQSGHNTVSWYQQALGQGPQFIFQYYREEENGRGNFPPRFSGLQFPNYSSELNVNALELDDSALYLCASSLEVGLASTDTQYFGPGTRLTVL.

This rearrangement joins TRBV5-5 to TRBJ2-1; the match to TRBD2 covers 8 bases. Germline trimming cut 1 base from V and 9 bases from J; bases unmatched to any gene: 9. Germline V lookup: CDR1 SGHKS, CDR2 YYEKEE (reference sequence). There are 15 residues in the CDR3. The CDR3 reads CASSLTGGPYSEQFF. The DNA for the CDR3 is TGTGCCAGCAGCTTGACGGGGGGGCCTTATAGTGAGCAGTTCTTC.

The rearrangement links TRBV15 to TRBJ2-5, with D tentatively TRBD2 (6 bases). This CDR3 is built from 15 residues. Germline CDR1 LNHNV, CDR2 YYDKDF (reference sequence). The ends were cut back, 0 bases at V and 5 bases at J, with 13 bases in the middle. CDR3 protein: CATSRDSGGVETQYF. DNA of the CDR3: TGTGCCACCAGCAGAGATTCCGGCGGGGTGGAGACCCAGTACTTC.

DNA for the CDR3: TGTGCCAGCCAACCGGGACAGGGGTGGGCGTCTGAAGCTTTCTTT. Residues: CASQPGQGWASEAFF. The chain employs TRBV27 and TRBJ1-1; 10 bases match TRBD1. The V and J ends lost 8 bases and 6 bases, in that order; junction bases with no gene match: 12. CDR1 MNHEY and CDR2 SMNVEV come from the germline V gene (reference sequence). This CDR3 is 15 amino acids long.

CDR3 loop: CASSFRTSGENTGELFF. CDR3 coding DNA: TGTGCCAGCAGCTTTCGAACTAGCGGGGAGAACACCGGGGAGCTGTTTTTT. The V call is TRBV5-6, the J call TRBJ2-2; 10 nucleotides agree with TRBD2. The ends lost 2 bases at V and 1 base at J; junction bases unmatched: 5. The CDR3 is 17 amino acids. The germline gives CDR1 SGHDT, CDR2 YYEEEE.

The chain has TRBV5-4 and TRBJ1-2; the match to TRBD1 covers 8 bases. The CDR3 contains 17 residues. After removal of 4 bases from V and 2 bases from J, the junction contained 13 bases not matched to a gene. CDR1 is SGHNT, CDR2 YYREEE, per germline (reference sequence). In DNA, the CDR3 is TGTGCCAGCAGCCTGGGGGCAGGGGGCGTAGTAAACTATGGCTACACCTTC. It codes for CASSLGAGGVVNYGYTF.

The V gene is TRBV5-1, the J gene TRBJ2-1; TRBD2 agrees at 10 bases. Germline V gene sequence: CDR1 SGHRS, CDR2 YFSETQ. CDR3 size: 14 residues. The junction had 12 bases not matched to a gene; V was cut back by 6 bases and J by 12 bases. CDR3 nucleotide sequence: TGCGCCAGCACTATAGCGGGGGGTCCCCCAGGGCAGTTCTTC. It yields the protein CASTIAGGPPGQFF.

The J gene is TRBJ1-5, the V gene TRBV6-5, with TRBD1 identical over 10 bases. The CDR3 has 15 residues. The germline gives CDR1 MNHEY, CDR2 SVGAGI. V dropped 5 bases and J dropped 7; count of bases not matched to a gene: 8. The CDR3: CASSASGTGDQPQHF. The CDR3 coding sequence is TGTGCCAGCAGTGCGTCCGGGACAGGGGACCAGCCCCAGCATTTT.